This is a list of T cell receptor beta chains from one sample in a study of glioma-infiltrating T cells after dendritic cell vaccination. TCRdb's copy holds only in-frame clones and misses some; the assay was immunoSEQ multiplex PCR. The table has 93,000 or so clones, over 60% seen once; the top ten hold approximately 6%. The sequencing used blood, collected before dendritic cell vaccination. Receptors were obtained from a human donor with glioblastoma. The CDR3 runs from the conserved cysteine through the conserved F or W. D genes are given only for firm matches. The size field is filled for only some rows; it gives once, few, many or a size class.

>TRBD2|TRBV19|TRBJ2-2|many
TGTGCCAGTAGCCCTAGCGGGGATCTTGCCCTGGCGAACACCGGGGAGCTGTTTTTT
CASSPSGDLALANTGELFF
>-|TRBV5-1|TRBJ1-1|-
TGCGCCAGCAGCTTGGACAGTTCGAACACTGAAGCTTTCTTT
CASSLDSSNTEAFF
>-|TRBV18|TRBJ1-2|-
TGTGCCAGCTCGTCACAGGATAACTATGGCTACACCTTC
CASSSQDNYGYTF
>-|TRBV5-1|TRBJ1-2|-
TGCGCCAGCACAGGTGGCACAGGGATTTATGGCTACACCTTC
CASTGGTGIYGYTF
>-|TRBV5-1|TRBJ2-5|-
TGCGCCAGCAGCTCAGTAATACGTCAAGAGACCCAGTACTTC
CASSSVIRQETQYF
>-|TRBV6-1|TRBJ1-1|few
TGTGCCAGCTTCGGACAGATGAACACTGAAGCTTTCTTT
CASFGQMNTEAFF
>TRBD1|TRBV28|TRBJ1-4|-
TGTGCCAGCAGTGAACAGGGGGCGGGGATTAATGAAAAACTGTTTTTT
CASSEQGAGINEKLFF
>TRBD1|TRBV6-6|TRBJ1-2|-
TGTGCCAGCAGTCCGGGAGACAGGGGAGAAAGCTACACCTTC
CASSPGDRGESYTF
>-|TRBV5-1|TRBJ2-5|once
TGCGCCAGCAGCCCCCAGGGCATACAAGAGACCCAGTACTTC
CASSPQGIQETQYF
>-|TRBV5-1|TRBJ2-2|-
TGCGCCAGCAGCCCCCGGAGATGGGCGAACACCGGGGAGCTGTTTTTT
CASSPRRWANTGELFF
>-|TRBV6-5|TRBJ1-4|-
TGTGCCAGCAGTTATCCGCGACAGTGTGCGGAAAAACTGTTTTTT
CASSYPRQCAEKLFF
>-|TRBV9|TRBJ1-1|-
TGTGCCAGCAGCCCCCGCGGAGGCTCCAACACTGAAGCTTTCTTT
CASSPRGGSNTEAFF
>TRBD2|TRBV28|TRBJ2-3|once
TGTGCCAGCAGTCCAACTAGCGGGAGGGATACGCAGTATTTT
CASSPTSGRDTQYF
>-|TRBV28|TRBJ1-1|-
TGTGCCAGCAGGGACTCCGGCACTGAAGCTTTCTTT
CASRDSGTEAFF
>TRBD1|TRBV30|TRBJ1-3|-
TGTGCCTGGACTACAGGGGCGGGAAACACCATATATTTT
CAWTTGAGNTIYF
>TRBD2|TRBV4-1|TRBJ2-7|-
TGCGCCAGCAGCCAAGGAGTCGGCGGGAGTTACGACGAGCAGTACTTC
CASSQGVGGSYDEQYF
>TRBD1|TRBV2|TRBJ2-2|-
TGTGCCAGCAGTGAAGCCCCCCCGGACAGGGGGACCGGGGAGCTGTTTTTT
CASSEAPPDRGTGELFF
>TRBD2|TRBV9|TRBJ2-3|-
TGTGCCAGCAGCGTAGAACGGGGGGGTTTGGATACGCAGTATTTT
CASSVERGGLDTQYF
>-|TRBV29-1|TRBJ1-1|-
TGCAGCGTTGAGGCGGAGATGAACACTGAAGCTTTCTTT
CSVEAEMNTEAFF
>-|TRBV29-1|TRBJ2-1|-
TGCAGTGCTGGGGGTTTGTTAGCGGACAATGAGCAGTTCTTC
CSAGGLLADNEQFF
>TRBD1|TRBV6-1|TRBJ1-6|few
TGTGCCAGCAGTGAGGACAGGGGTGGTGGTTGGGGGACCCTCCACTTT
CASSEDRGGGWGTLHF
>TRBD2|TRBV7-3|TRBJ2-3|once
TGTGCCAGCAGCTACGGGGGGGCAGATACGCAGTATTTT
CASSYGGADTQYF
>-|TRBV29-1|TRBJ1-1|-
TGCAGCGTTAAGTCCGGCGGTCTGAACACTGAAGCTTTCTTT
CSVKSGGLNTEAFF
>-|TRBV19|TRBJ1-1|-
TGTGCCAGCTCGGTGTTCGCTGAAGCTTTCTTT
CASSVFAEAFF
>TRBD1|TRBV5-1|TRBJ1-2|-
TGCGCCAGCAGCTTGGCGACAGGGTTTTCGTCTAACTATGGCTACACCTTC
CASSLATGFSSNYGYTF
>TRBD1|TRBV7-6|TRBJ2-7|-
TGTGCCAGCAGCGGTGGACAGGGGCAAGGAAGCGAGCAGTACTTC
CASSGGQGQGSEQYF